These 5 T cell receptor beta chains were sequenced from one sample in a study of blood T cell repertoires in COVID-19. The data were produced by immunoSEQ multiplex PCR, yet TCRdb's version contains in-frame clones alone and is incomplete. This table has some 150,000 clones, roughly nine tenths appearing once. The sample consisted of PBMCs or T cells enriched from blood (not recorded which). The origin of the receptors is a human donor with acute COVID-19. The donor label of this sample is uncertain.

The rearrangement links TRBV6-5 to TRBJ2-7; maybe TRBD2 (6 bases). The V gene lost 7 bases and the J gene lost 6 bases, with 10 bases spanning the gap. Germline CDR1 reads MNHEY; CDR2 reads SVGAGI. The length of the CDR3 is 11 residues. CDR3 DNA: TGTGCCAGCACCCTGGGGGGCGAGCAGTACTTC. Amino acids: CASTLGGEQYF.

The CDR3 DNA reads TGCGCCAGCAGCTTGTGGACAGATGGAAATTCACCCCTCCACTTT. Amino acids: CASSLWTDGNSPLHF. This sequence joins TRBV5-1 and TRBJ1-6; a weak D match, TRBD1 (6 bases). Germline assignment: CDR1 SGHRS and CDR2 YFSETQ. The ends were cut back, 1 base at V and 7 bases at J, with 12 bases in the middle. The CDR3 extends over 15 amino acids.

This clone came up many times. J is TRBJ2-7 and V is TRBV7-2; 8 bases agree with TRBD2. Germline V gives CDR1 SGHTA, CDR2 FQGNSA. The CDR3 contains 16 residues. Losses at the gene ends were 1 base for V and 6 bases for J; bases not matched to a gene: 11. The CDR3 sequence: CASSLDPAGVVGEQYF. In DNA, the CDR3 is TGTGCCAGCAGCTTAGACCCAGCGGGGGTGGTAGGCGAGCAGTACTTC.

The chain uses TRBV6-5 and TRBJ1-6, with D possibly matching TRBD1 (5 bases). V lost 2 bases and J 6 bases, leaving 8 bases between the germline ends. Germline CDR1 reads MNHEY; CDR2 reads SVGAGI. This CDR3 contains 14 residues. CDR3 bases: TGTGCCAGCAGTTACGGGGGGACTAATTCACCCCTCCACTTT. This encodes CASSYGGTNSPLHF.

CDR3 protein: CASSHIAGGIYEQYF. The CDR3 coding sequence is TGTGCCAGCAGCCATATAGCGGGGGGGATATACGAGCAGTACTTC. The rearrangement joins TRBV4-2 to TRBJ2-7; TRBD2 matches 11 bases. The CDR3 consists of 15 residues. V gave up 3 bases and J gave up 4 bases; unmatched junction bases: 5. Germline CDR1 LGHNA, CDR2 YNFKEQ.